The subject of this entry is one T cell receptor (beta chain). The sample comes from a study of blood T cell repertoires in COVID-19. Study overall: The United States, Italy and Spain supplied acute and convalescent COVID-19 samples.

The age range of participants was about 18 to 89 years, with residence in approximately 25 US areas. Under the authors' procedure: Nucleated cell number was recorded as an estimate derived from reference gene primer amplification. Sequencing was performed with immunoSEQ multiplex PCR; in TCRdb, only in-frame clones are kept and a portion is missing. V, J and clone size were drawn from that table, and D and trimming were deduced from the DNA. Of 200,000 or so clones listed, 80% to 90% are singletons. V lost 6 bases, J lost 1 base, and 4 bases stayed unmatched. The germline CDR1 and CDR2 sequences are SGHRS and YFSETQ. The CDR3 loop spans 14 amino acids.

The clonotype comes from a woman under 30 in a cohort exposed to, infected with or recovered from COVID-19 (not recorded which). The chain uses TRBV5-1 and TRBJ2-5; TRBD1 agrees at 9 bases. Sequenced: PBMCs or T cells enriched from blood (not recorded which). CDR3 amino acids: CASTGTGFQETQYF. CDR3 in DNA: TGCGCCAGCACCGGGACAGGGTTCCAAGAGACCCAGTACTTC.